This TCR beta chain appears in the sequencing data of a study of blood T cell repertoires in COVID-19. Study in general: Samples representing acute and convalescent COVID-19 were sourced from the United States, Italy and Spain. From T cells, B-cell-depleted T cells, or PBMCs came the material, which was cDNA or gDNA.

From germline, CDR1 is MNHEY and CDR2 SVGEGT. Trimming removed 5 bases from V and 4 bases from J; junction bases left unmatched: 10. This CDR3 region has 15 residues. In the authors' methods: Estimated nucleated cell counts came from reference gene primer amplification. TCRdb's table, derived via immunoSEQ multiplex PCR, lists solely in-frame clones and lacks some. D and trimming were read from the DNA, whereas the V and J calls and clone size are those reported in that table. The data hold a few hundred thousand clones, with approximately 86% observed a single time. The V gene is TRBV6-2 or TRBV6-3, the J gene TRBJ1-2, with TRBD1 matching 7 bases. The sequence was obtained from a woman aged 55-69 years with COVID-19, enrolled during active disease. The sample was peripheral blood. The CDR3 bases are TGTGCCAGCAGTGTGAAACAGGGGATCCTCTATGGCTACACCTTC. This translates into CASSVKQGILYGYTF.